The present entry profiles one TCR beta chain with its context. This record belongs to a study of control samples from healthy donors and cancer patients. Per the germline V gene, CDR1 is SGHVS and CDR2 is FNYEAQ. Unmatched junction bases numbered 9, after V lost 4 bases and J lost 5 bases. This CDR3 is 15 amino acids long. Clones were sequenced by immunoSEQ multiplex PCR, and TCRdb holds only the in-frame ones, with some missing. The sample records under 30,000 clones, 65% to 90% being singletons. This TCR derives from a woman in her sixties with head and neck cancer. The V gene is TRBV7-6, the J gene TRBJ1-2; TRBD1 agrees at 8 bases. Sequencing was carried out using PBMCs. The CDR3 coding sequence is TGTGCCAGCAGCTCCGGACAGGGATCCCTTTATGGCTACACCTTC. This sequence encodes CASSSGQGSLYGYTF.